What follows are 24 T cell receptor beta chains derived from one specimen sequenced in a study of cytomegalovirus exposure and HLA in healthy donors. 60 Vbeta and 13 Jbeta primers were used in PCR. The assay was immunoSEQ multiplex PCR, and TCRdb's table has in-frame clones only and misses some. The sample shows over 150,000 clones, about four fifths of them seen only once. Sequencing was carried out using PBMCs. All receptors derive from a woman aged 50 to 60 in good health and CMV-seronegative.

This clone was observed a single time. The chain employs TRBV29-1 and TRBJ2-2, with 7 positions matching TRBD2. The germline CDR1 and CDR2 sequences are SQVTM and ANQGSEA. The CDR3 is made up of 15 amino acids. CDR3 DNA: TGCAGTGACTTTCCTCTGGGAGGGGAGAACGGGGAGCTGTTTTTT. Amino acid sequence: CSDFPLGGENGELFF.

The chain combines TRBV15 with TRBJ2-1; 7 bases fit TRBD1. The trim removed 4 bases at V and 9 bases at J, leaving 9 bases unmatched. The length of the CDR3 is 14 residues. CDR1 and CDR2 (germline): LNHNV, YYDKDF (reference sequence). Here the CDR3 reads CATSTPTGSGEQFF. The CDR3 DNA is TGTGCCACCAGCACCCCGACAGGGTCCGGTGAGCAGTTCTTC.

The rearrangement uses TRBV6-1 and TRBJ1-1; D is unresolved. Germline V gene sequence: CDR1 MNHNS, CDR2 SASEGT. The CDR3 is made up of 12 amino acids. Trimming shortened V by 6 bases and J by 3 bases, and 8 bases separated the two germline ends. The CDR3 loop is CASRGRDTEAFF. The CDR3 DNA reads TGTGCCAGCAGAGGGAGGGACACTGAAGCTTTCTTT.

The rearrangement joins TRBV7-2 to TRBJ1-1; 8 nucleotides match TRBD1. The CDR3 is 16 amino acids. Trimming removed 5 bases from V and 8 bases from J; junction bases left unmatched: 16. CDR1 SGHTA and CDR2 FQGNSA come from the germline V gene. CDR3 protein: CASSGRGRAGMAEAFF. The CDR3 region has the DNA TGTGCCAGCAGCGGCAGGGGGCGGGCGGGTATGGCGGAAGCTTTCTTT.

V and J are TRBV18 and TRBJ2-5; TRBD1 matches 7 bases. Germline V gives CDR1 KGHSH, CDR2 LQKENI. CDR3 size: 14 residues. Germline trimming cut 5 bases from V and 1 base from J; bases unmatched to any gene: 4. The CDR3 sequence: CASSGRDSQETQYF. The CDR3 nucleotides are TGTGCCAGCTCAGGCCGGGACAGCCAAGAGACCCAGTACTTC.

V usage is TRBV13 and J usage is TRBJ1-1; the match to TRBD1 covers 7 bases. Looked up from germline, CDR1 is PRHDT and CDR2 is FYEKMQ (reference sequence). The V and J ends lost 5 bases and 5 bases, in that order; junction bases with no gene match: 11. The CDR3 sequence is 15 residues long. The CDR3 DNA reads as TGTGCCAGCAGCCCGCGGAGGGGGCGAGAGACTGAAGCTTTCTTT. This translates into CASSPRRGRETEAFF.

The rearrangement joins TRBV5-6 to TRBJ2-1; weak D call: TRBD1 (5 bases). Germline V gene data show CDR1 as SGHDT and CDR2 as YYEEEE. CDR3 length equals 14 residues. V was clipped by 1 base and J by 6 bases, with 11 bases between them. Here the CDR3 reads CASSLLGAGNEQFF. CDR3 nucleotide sequence: TGTGCCAGCAGCTTGCTAGGGGCTGGCAATGAGCAGTTCTTC.

To note about this clone: Its ends do not fully match the called genes, so a read error is possible. Within the sample, other DNA sequences also encode this same CDR3. The CDR3 is CASSLTGGGTEAFF. The CDR3 DNA is TGTGCCAGCAGTTTAACGGGAGGGGGCACTGAGGCTTTCTTT. The genes are TRBV28 and TRBJ1-1, with 7 bases aligning to TRBD1. The CDR3 has 14 amino acids. Germline V gene sequence: CDR1 MDHEN, CDR2 SYDVKM.

The chain couples TRBV11-2 to TRBJ1-1; D is unresolved. The CDR3 has 15 residues. Trimming cost V 0 bases and J 0 bases, with 8 bases left between them. In germline, CDR1 is SGHAT, CDR2 FQNNGV. CDR3 sequence: CASSLDGRLNTEAFF. DNA of the CDR3: TGTGCCAGCAGCTTAGACGGCAGGTTGAACACTGAAGCTTTCTTT.

This chain joins TRBV19 and TRBJ2-3, with D unresolved. Trimming shortened V by 1 base and J by 2 bases, and 7 bases separated the two germline ends. Per germline, CDR1 LNHDA and CDR2 SQIVND (reference sequence). This CDR3 region has 14 residues. This CDR3 is CASSIGGNTDTQYF. The CDR3 nucleotides read TGTGCCAGTAGTATAGGAGGCAACACAGATACGCAGTATTTT.

V usage is TRBV7-9 and J usage is TRBJ2-3; 9 bases fit TRBD2. Trimming cost V 5 bases and J 0 bases; bases outside gene matches: 3. This CDR3 comprises 15 residues. Germline CDR1 SEHNR, CDR2 FQNEAQ (reference sequence). The CDR3 DNA sequence: TGTGCCAGCAGCCCCAGCGGGAGGAGCACAGATACGCAGTATTTT. Translated, it gives CASSPSGRSTDTQYF.

The chain carries TRBV7-2 and TRBJ1-5; D remains ambiguous. In germline, CDR1 is SGHTA, CDR2 FQGNSA. CDR3 size: 14 residues. Trimming shortened V by 5 bases and J by 2 bases, and 10 bases separated the two germline ends. In DNA form, the CDR3 reads TGTGCCAGCAGCCCAACTTTCGGCAATCAGCCCCAGCATTTT. Translated, it gives CASSPTFGNQPQHF. Combining the CDR3 with reference TRBV7-2 and TRBJ1-5 gives the whole variable domain GAGVSQSPSNKVTEKGKDVELRCDPISGHTALYWYRQSLGQGLEFLIYFQGNSAPDKSGLPSDRFSAERTGGSVSTLTIQRTQQEDSAVYLCASSPTFGNQPQHFGDGTRLSIL.

The rearrangement joins TRBV30 to TRBJ1-3; possibly TRBD1 for D (5 bases). CDR1 and CDR2 (germline): GTSNPN, SVGIG (reference sequence). There are 14 residues in the CDR3. Trimming cost V 5 bases and J 0 bases, with 11 bases left between them. CDR3 nucleotides: TGTGCCTGGGGGGGACTCTTCTCTGGAAACACCATATATTTT. Protein product: CAWGGLFSGNTIYF.

Of note for this clone: The same CDR3 arises from other DNA sequences in this sample as well. The chain uses TRBV18 and TRBJ1-1, with 9 bases fitting TRBD1. Germline CDR1 and CDR2: KGHSH and LQKENI. Unmatched junction bases numbered 3, after V lost 3 bases and J lost 4 bases. CDR3 length equals 14 residues. CDR3 region: CASSPATGGTEAFF. The CDR3 DNA is TGTGCCAGCTCACCCGCGACAGGGGGCACTGAAGCTTTCTTT. The variable domain in full, completed from reference TRBV18 and TRBJ1-1, reads NAGVMQNPRHLVRRRGQEARLRCSPMKGHSHVYWYRQLPEEGLKFMVYLQKENIIDESGMPKERFSAEFPKEGPSILRIQQVVRGDSAAYFCASSPATGGTEAFFGQGTRLTVV.

This chain joins TRBV19 and TRBJ2-1; TRBD2 matches at 9 bases. CDR3 size: 15 residues. V dropped 2 bases and J dropped 6; count of bases not matched to a gene: 5. Germline V gene data show CDR1 as LNHDA and CDR2 as SQIVND (reference sequence). The CDR3 nucleotides are TGTGCCAGTAGTATACTAGCGGGAAGATCCAATGAGCAGTTCTTC. Its translation is CASSILAGRSNEQFF. The whole variable domain, remainder taken from reference TRBV19 and TRBJ2-1, is DGGITQSPKYLFRKEGQNVTLSCEQNLNHDAMYWYRQDPGQGLRLIYYSQIVNDFQKGDIAEGYSVSREKKESFPLTVTSAQKNPTAFYLCASSILAGRSNEQFFGPGTRLTVL.

The rearrangement joins TRBV27 to TRBJ2-1, with a weak D call TRBD2 (5 bases). V dropped 3 bases and J dropped 4 bases, with 19 bases sitting between them. This CDR3 contains 17 residues. Per the germline V gene, CDR1 is MNHEY and CDR2 is SMNVEV (reference sequence). Here the CDR3 reads CASSLFSPADPYNEQFF. Written as DNA, the CDR3 is TGTGCCAGCAGTTTGTTCTCTCCAGCGGACCCTTACAATGAGCAGTTCTTC.

This chain joins TRBV27 and TRBJ2-7; TRBD2 might be the D (6 bases). Trimming took 6 bases from V and 0 from J, leaving 18 bases between them. This CDR3 has 16 residues. Germline CDR1 MNHEY, CDR2 SMNVEV (reference sequence). The CDR3 DNA sequence: TGTGCCAGCAGCCGGATAGGGACTGCAAGCTCCTACGAGCAGTACTTC. It encodes CASSRIGTASSYEQYF.

The rearrangement links TRBV29-1 to TRBJ2-7; tentatively, D is TRBD1 (6 bases). The CDR3 is 14 amino acids. Germline assignment: CDR1 SQVTM and CDR2 ANQGSEA. Trimming took off 7 bases at V and 5 bases at J, with 21 bases between the two ends. CDR3 protein: CSAGGGASAHEQYF. CDR3 coding DNA: TGCAGCGCGGGTGGGGGCGCGTCGGCTCACGAGCAGTACTTC.

The J gene is TRBJ2-5, the V gene TRBV7-2, with 9 bases identical to TRBD1. The J call could be wrong; TRBJ2-7 is a better fit for the DNA end. Germline CDR1 and CDR2: SGHTA and FQGNSA. The CDR3 covers 16 residues. CDR3 loop: CASSLTPGQGRYEQYF. CDR3 DNA: TGTGCCAGCAGCCTCACGCCGGGACAGGGTCGCTACGAGCAGTACTTC.

The chain is built from TRBV6-1 and TRBJ1-2, with D possibly matching TRBD1 (5 bases). CDR1 and CDR2 (germline): MNHNS, SASEGT. The length of the CDR3 is 11 residues. The V gene lost 2 bases and the J gene lost 14 bases, with 12 bases spanning the gap. CDR3 in DNA: TGTGCCAGCAGTGAAACCAGGGTTGTAACCTTC. Translated: CASSETRVVTF.

The chain carries TRBV28 and TRBJ1-1; 8 nucleotides line up with TRBD1. The V gene end was trimmed by 6 bases and the J gene end by 3 bases; junction bases not matched to a gene: 6. The CDR3 is 14 residues long. Germline CDR1 reads MDHEN; CDR2 reads SYDVKM. The chain's CDR3 is CASRKQGGDTEAFF. As DNA, the CDR3 is TGTGCCAGCAGGAAACAGGGGGGTGACACTGAAGCTTTCTTT.

The chain recombines TRBV7-9 with TRBJ2-7; TRBD2 agrees at 12 bases. With V trimmed by 4 bases and J by 0 bases, 7 bases remained unmatched. The germline CDR1 and CDR2 sequences are SEHNR and FQNEAQ (reference sequence). The CDR3 is made up of 17 amino acids. The CDR3 reads CASSSRTSGAVSYEQYF. The DNA of the CDR3 is TGTGCCAGCAGCTCCAGGACTAGCGGGGCCGTCTCCTACGAGCAGTACTTC. Full variable domain (rest looked up from reference TRBV7-9 and TRBJ2-7): DTGVSQNPRHKITKRGQNVTFRCDPISEHNRLYWYRQTLGQGPEFLTYFQNEAQLEKSRLLSDRFSAERPKGSFSTLEIQRTEQGDSAMYLCASSSRTSGAVSYEQYFGPGTRLTVT.

This chain uses TRBV5-4 with TRBJ1-2; tentatively, D is TRBD1 (6 bases). The CDR3 runs 17 residues. V lost 4 bases and J lost 0, with 19 bases in between. Per germline, CDR1 SGHNT and CDR2 YYREEE (reference sequence). The CDR3 DNA reads as TGTGCCAGCAGCGCAGAACATGGGGGGGCTTCTAACTATGGCTACACCTTC. This gives the protein CASSAEHGGASNYGYTF. Combining the CDR3 with reference TRBV5-4 and TRBJ1-2 gives the whole variable domain ETGVTQSPTHLIKTRGQQVTLRCSSQSGHNTVSWYQQALGQGPQFIFQYYREEENGRGNFPPRFSGLQFPNYSSELNVNALELDDSALYLCASSAEHGGASNYGYTFGSGTRLTVV.

V and J are TRBV30 and TRBJ2-1, with D maybe TRBD1 (6 bases). Trimming took 3 bases from V and 10 from J, leaving 13 bases between them. The CDR3 spans 12 residues. Germline V gene sequence: CDR1 GTSNPN, CDR2 SVGIG (reference sequence). CDR3 region: CAWRSPGTEQFF. The CDR3 nucleotides read TGTGCCTGGAGGAGCCCCGGGACAGAGCAGTTCTTC.